This T cell receptor (beta chain) derives from a study of cytomegalovirus exposure and HLA in healthy donors. Findings and limits, study-wide: Cytomegalovirus status, reportedly, was diagnosed with high specificity and sensitivity by the classifier. Under in vitro conditions, a few CMV-associated chains were confirmed as specific for CMV antigens. According to a subsequent analysis, TCR clusters identified in the first cohort showed a tendency to co-occur across the 100 to 150 validation repertoires.

Notes on this clone: Antigen specificity is unknown.

Trimming left V 1 base short and J 8 bases short, with 14 bases between. CDR3 length equals 15 residues. The germline V gene has CDR1 MNHEY and CDR2 SMNVEV (reference sequence). TCRdb keeps only in-frame clones here, not all; method: immunoSEQ multiplex PCR. The sample consists of about 150,000 clones, around 88% of them appearing once. Sequenced: PBMCs. The clonotype was recovered from a man aged 18 to 30 in good health and CMV-seropositive. V gene TRBV27 combines with J gene TRBJ1-4; D is undetermined. This chain's CDR3 is CASSLWAGIGEKLFF. The CDR3 coding sequence is TGTGCCAGCAGTTTATGGGCGGGTATAGGAGAAAAACTGTTTTTT.